Reported below is one T cell receptor beta chain. The antigen remains undetermined. V lost 1 base and J 1 base, leaving 17 bases between the germline ends. Per germline, CDR1 SGHRS and CDR2 YFSETQ. There are 17 residues in the CDR3. This sample is drawn from a study of CD8 T cells in ankylosing spondylitis. General observations from the study: One TCR beta motif, made up of fewer than 10 highly homologous variants, appeared characteristic of ankylosing spondylitis blood. Reports of some motif variants in reactive arthritis synovial fluid and blood predate this one.

Construction of TCR beta libraries was performed using quantitative 5'-RACE with molecular barcodes. One entry per CDR3 protein, called by TCRdb with MiXCR from the 5' RACE reads. The profile shows roughly 300,000 distinct CDR3 sequences, roughly 8% of them singletons. The TCR originated in a male donor with ankylosing spondylitis. The chain uses TRBV5-1 and TRBJ1-2; D might be TRBD1 (5 bases). Input material: blood, either unsorted or a sorted T cell fraction (not recorded which). The CDR3 region is CASSLFQGPNNNYGYTF. The CDR3 nucleotides read TGCGCCAGCAGCTTGTTTCAGGGTCCCAATAATAACTATGGCTACACCTTC. Drawing the rest from reference TRBV5-1 and TRBJ1-2, the complete variable domain is KAGVTQTPRYLIKTRGQQVTLSCSPISGHRSVSWYQQTPGQGLQFLFEYFSETQRNKGNFPGRFSGRQFSNSRSEMNVSTLELGDSALYLCASSLFQGPNNNYGYTFGSGTRLTVV.